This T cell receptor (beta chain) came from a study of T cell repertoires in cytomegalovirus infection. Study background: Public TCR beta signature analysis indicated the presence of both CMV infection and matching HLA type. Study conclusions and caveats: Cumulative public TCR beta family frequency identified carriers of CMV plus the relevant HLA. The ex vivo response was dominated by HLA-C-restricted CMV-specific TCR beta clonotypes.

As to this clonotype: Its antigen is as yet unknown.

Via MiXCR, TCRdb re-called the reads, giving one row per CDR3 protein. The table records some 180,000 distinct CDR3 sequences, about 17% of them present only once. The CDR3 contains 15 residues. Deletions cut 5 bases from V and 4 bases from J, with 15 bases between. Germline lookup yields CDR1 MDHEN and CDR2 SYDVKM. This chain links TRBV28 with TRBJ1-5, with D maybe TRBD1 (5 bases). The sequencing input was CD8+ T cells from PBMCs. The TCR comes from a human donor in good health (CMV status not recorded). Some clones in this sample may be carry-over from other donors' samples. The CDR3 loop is CASSPTGRQNQPQHF. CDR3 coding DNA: TGTGCCAGCAGTCCCACAGGACGCCAAAATCAGCCCCAGCATTTT.